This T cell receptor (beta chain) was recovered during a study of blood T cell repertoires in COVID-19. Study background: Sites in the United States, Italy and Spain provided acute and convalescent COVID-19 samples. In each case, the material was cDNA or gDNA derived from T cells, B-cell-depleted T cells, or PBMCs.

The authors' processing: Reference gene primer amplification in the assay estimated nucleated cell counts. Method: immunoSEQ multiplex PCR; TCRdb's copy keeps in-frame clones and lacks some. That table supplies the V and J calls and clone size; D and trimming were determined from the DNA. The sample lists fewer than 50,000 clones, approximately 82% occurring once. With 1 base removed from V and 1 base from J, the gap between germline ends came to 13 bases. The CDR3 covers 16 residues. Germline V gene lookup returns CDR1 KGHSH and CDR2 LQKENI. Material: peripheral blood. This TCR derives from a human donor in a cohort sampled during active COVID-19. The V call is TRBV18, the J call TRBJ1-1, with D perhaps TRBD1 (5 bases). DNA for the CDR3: TGTGCCAGCTCACCACGGACGGACACCGGGAACACTGAAGCTTTCTTT. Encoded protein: CASSPRTDTGNTEAFF.